Presented here are 32 T cell receptor beta chains from one specimen sequenced in a study of T-cell memory formation after mild COVID-19 (dated by TCRdb to about 2021). The library relied on 5' RACE. Instrument on record: Illumina NovaSeq 6000. TCRdb took the public reads, trimmed them with fastp at Q25, ran MiXCR for clone calling and kept in-frame beta chains. All rows with the same CDR3 protein become a single entry with the most common DNA and genes. This sample holds about 150,000 distinct CDR3 sequences; about 5.5% were observed only once. The top ten constitute just over 2% of the sample. Source material: PBMCs or a T cell subset sorted from them (not recorded which). Source of these receptors: an adult woman who had mild COVID-19 (a few samples of this study predate the infection). The sample titles of this study are shuffled in the database, so cell type and time point are left out; the donor was told from shared clones.

The chain links TRBV4-1 to TRBJ2-3; 7 positions match TRBD1. Germline lookup yields CDR1 MGHRA and CDR2 YSYEKL. This CDR3 spans 15 amino acids. J gave up 4 bases and V 4 bases, and 8 bases lay outside the gene matches. The DNA for the CDR3 is TGCGCCAGCAGCCCACAGTGGACAGGTGCAGATACGCAGTATTTT. The encoded protein is CASSPQWTGADTQYF.

This clonotype was seen only a few times. The genes are TRBV7-2 and TRBJ2-2, with 7 bases lining up with TRBD1. The length of the CDR3 is 13 residues. With V trimmed by 5 bases and J by 5 bases, 2 bases remained unmatched. Germline CDR1 SGHTA, CDR2 FQGNSA. CDR3 DNA sequence: TGTGCCAGCAGCAAACAGGGGACCGGGGAGCTGTTTTTT. Amino acids: CASSKQGTGELFF.

This clonotype has a count of ten or more. The J gene is TRBJ2-1, the V gene TRBV10-3, with 9 bases lining up with TRBD2. CDR1 ENHRY and CDR2 SYGVKD come from the germline V gene. J gave up 7 bases and V 11 bases, and 15 bases lay outside the gene matches. CDR3 length: 15 residues. CDR3 coding DNA: TGTGCCGTTTCGCCTCACGGACTAGCGCCAAATGAGCAGTTCTTC. It yields the protein CAVSPHGLAPNEQFF.

This clonotype appeared many times. This chain joins TRBV12-3 or TRBV12-4 and TRBJ2-5; D tentatively reads TRBD1 or TRBD2 (6 bases each). This CDR3 spans 15 amino acids. Trimming took off 7 bases at V and 4 bases at J, with 19 bases between the two ends. CDR3 residues: CASTLKGGSAETQYF. CDR3 nucleotide sequence: TGTGCCAGCACCCTTAAAGGGGGGAGTGCAGAGACCCAGTACTTC.

This clonotype was seen ten or more times. The V call is TRBV5-1, the J call TRBJ2-7, with TRBD2 matching over 10 bases. Germline loops: CDR1 SGHRS, CDR2 YFSETQ. V lost 0 bases and J lost 3; bases outside the gene matches: 3. The CDR3 spans 15 residues. DNA for the CDR3: TGCGCCAGCAGCTTGGATCCTAGCGGGGGCTACGAGCAGTACTTC. This gives the protein CASSLDPSGGYEQYF.

The chain carries TRBV11-2 and TRBJ1-1, with D possibly being TRBD1 (6 bases). Germline loops: CDR1 SGHAT, CDR2 FQNNGV. V was pared by 3 bases and J by 11 bases, with 13 bases between. This CDR3 region has 12 residues. CDR3 nucleotide sequence: TGTGCCAGCAGCTTTGATACAGGGCGCGCTTTCTTT. Translation: CASSFDTGRAFF.

J is TRBJ1-5 and V is TRBV20-1; no firm D call. This CDR3 comprises 13 residues. Trimming cost V 6 bases and J 0 bases, with 9 bases left between them. Germline V lookup: CDR1 DFQATT, CDR2 SNEGSKA (reference sequence). The CDR3, as DNA: TGCAGTGCCTCGCCAGATAGCAATCAGCCCCAGCATTTT. Its translation is CSASPDSNQPQHF.

This clonotype was detected a few times. The chain couples TRBV3-1 to TRBJ1-1, with D possibly being TRBD1 (6 bases). The CDR3 is 15 amino acids. The germline V and J ends were trimmed by 4 bases and 3 bases, with 15 bases remaining between them. Germline V gene lookup returns CDR1 LGHDT and CDR2 YNNKEL (reference sequence). The CDR3 protein is CASSLHQGRDTEAFF. The CDR3 DNA is TGTGCCAGCAGCCTACACCAGGGGAGGGACACTGAAGCTTTCTTT.

This clonotype occurred a few times. The chain recombines TRBV27 with TRBJ2-5; 8 bases line up with TRBD2. Trimming removed 4 bases from V and 5 bases from J; junction bases left unmatched: 6. From germline, CDR1 is MNHEY and CDR2 SMNVEV (reference sequence). The CDR3 runs to 14 residues. CDR3 residues: CASSSNSGTETQYF. In DNA form, the CDR3 reads TGTGCCAGCAGTTCAAATAGCGGGACGGAGACCCAGTACTTC.

This clonotype was observed at least ten times. The chain employs TRBV15 and TRBJ2-1, with D unclear. Germline CDR1 is LNHNV and CDR2 is YYDKDF (reference sequence). This CDR3 is 16 amino acids long. V lost 0 bases and J lost 0, with 9 bases in between. The CDR3 DNA is TGTGCCACCAGCAGAGATTCGGGCTTCTCCTACAATGAGCAGTTCTTC. Translation: CATSRDSGFSYNEQFF.

At least ten counts were recorded for this clonotype. The V and J genes are TRBV6-5 and TRBJ2-7; perhaps TRBD1 as D (6 bases). Germline assignment: CDR1 MNHEY and CDR2 SVGAGI. This CDR3 has 14 amino acids. Trimming shortened V by 0 bases and J by 2 bases, and 8 bases separated the two germline ends. CDR3 in amino acids: CASSYSRTAYEQYF. The CDR3, as DNA: TGTGCCAGCAGTTACTCGAGGACAGCCTACGAGCAGTACTTC.

This clonotype was found a few times. V gene TRBV24-1 combines with J gene TRBJ2-1, with TRBD2 matching over 10 bases. The CDR3 length is 16 residues. With V trimmed by 3 bases and J by 6 bases, 7 bases remained unmatched. Germline V gives CDR1 KGHDR, CDR2 SFDVKD. The CDR3 DNA sequence: TGTGCCACCAGTGATAGGAGCGGGAGGGCCATCAATGAGCAGTTCTTC. As protein: CATSDRSGRAINEQFF.

This chain links TRBV11-2 with TRBJ1-4; D call uncertain. Germline V gives CDR1 SGHAT, CDR2 FQNNGV. V lost 5 bases and J lost 0, with 7 bases in between. This CDR3 has 14 residues. CDR3 sequence: CASSQSSTNEKLFF. DNA for the CDR3: TGTGCCAGCAGCCAATCTTCAACTAATGAAAAACTGTTTTTT.

V is TRBV3-1 and J is TRBJ2-5; D is uncertain. Trimming took 1 base from V and 5 from J, leaving 14 bases between them. The germline V gene has CDR1 LGHDT and CDR2 YNNKEL (reference sequence). The CDR3 loop spans 15 amino acids. This CDR3 reads CASSQGIELSETQYF. In nucleotides, the CDR3 is TGTGCCAGCAGCCAAGGGATAGAACTTTCGGAGACCCAGTACTTC.

As for this clonotype: Given a much more abundant clone one base away, this may be a read error. The chain uses TRBV3-1 and TRBJ2-1, with TRBD2 as a possible D gene (6 bases). The CDR3 runs to 12 residues. V lost 3 bases and J 13 bases, leaving 13 bases between the germline ends. CDR1 and CDR2 from the germline V gene are LGHDT and YNNKEL (reference sequence). CDR3 sequence (DNA): TGTGCCAGCAGCCACGCCGGGACTCGACAGTTCTTC. Protein product: CASSHAGTRQFF.

The chain carries TRBV20-1 and TRBJ2-2, with unresolved D. This CDR3 is built from 14 residues. The V and J ends lost 0 bases and 8 bases respectively, with 13 bases between them. Germline CDR1 is DFQATT and CDR2 is SNEGSKA (reference sequence). The CDR3 sequence: CSARDLKGSGELFF. CDR3 sequence (DNA): TGCAGTGCTAGAGATCTTAAGGGTTCGGGGGAGCTGTTTTTT.

The chain recombines TRBV12-3 or TRBV12-4 with TRBJ2-4; 10 nucleotides match TRBD1. The CDR3 covers 16 residues. J gave up 2 bases and V 5 bases, and 6 bases lay outside the gene matches. CDR3 sequence: CASSAGTGEPKNIQYF. DNA for the CDR3: TGTGCCAGCAGTGCCGGGACAGGGGAACCCAAAAACATTCAGTACTTC.

The table lists this clonotype with many counts. The J gene is TRBJ1-1, the V gene TRBV20-1; possible D gene TRBD1, 5 bases. The germline V and J ends were trimmed by 6 bases and 4 bases, with 18 bases remaining between them. CDR1 is DFQATT, CDR2 SNEGSKA, per germline (reference sequence). The CDR3 has 14 residues. The CDR3 DNA is TGCAGTGCCCAACCGAGGGGACGAGGCACTGAAGCTTTCTTT. It encodes CSAQPRGRGTEAFF.

This clonotype was seen just once. The rearrangement links TRBV9 to TRBJ2-7; the D gene could be TRBD1 or TRBD2 (5 bases each). V lost 1 base, J lost 2 bases, and 13 bases lay in between. This CDR3 spans 15 amino acids. Germline V gene lookup returns CDR1 SGDLS and CDR2 YYNGEE. CDR3 nucleotides: TGTGCCAGCAGCGTACGGGTCGGGGCTCCCTACGAGCAGTACTTC. Translated: CASSVRVGAPYEQYF.

The chain combines TRBV6-8 with TRBJ1-6; a weak D match, TRBD1 (6 bases). Germline assignment: CDR1 MNHGY and CDR2 SAAAGT. The V end was cut by 5 bases, the J end by 5 bases, with 22 bases between. CDR3 length: 18 residues. The CDR3 sequence is CASSATGSPTSDNSPLHF. CDR3 nucleotides: TGTGCCAGCAGTGCGACAGGATCTCCCACCTCAGATAATTCACCCCTCCACTTT.

The sample holds many counts of this clonotype. The chain couples TRBV12-3 or TRBV12-4 to TRBJ1-1; 7 bases line up with TRBD1. The CDR3 runs 14 residues. V was pared by 7 bases and J by 4 bases, with 9 bases of the junction left unmatched. CDR3 sequence: CASTLGQQGTEAFF. The DNA for the CDR3 is TGTGCCAGCACCCTGGGACAGCAGGGCACTGAAGCTTTCTTT.

This clonotype has a handful of counts. The J gene is TRBJ2-3, the V gene TRBV24-1; no reliable D call. Trimming removed 4 bases from V and 4 bases from J, with 14 bases in between. Germline loops: CDR1 KGHDR, CDR2 SFDVKD. The CDR3 totals 15 residues. The CDR3 loop reads CATSDAFALSDTQYF. The CDR3 DNA sequence: TGTGCCACCAGTGACGCCTTCGCATTATCAGATACGCAGTATTTT.

This rearrangement joins TRBV18 to TRBJ2-7; no firm D call. The V end was cut by 0 bases, the J end by 2 bases, with 8 bases between. The V gene's germline CDR1 is KGHSH and CDR2 LQKENI. This CDR3 is built from 14 residues. CDR3 region: CASSPPSVTYEQYF. The DNA for the CDR3 is TGTGCCAGCTCACCACCCAGCGTCACCTACGAGCAGTACTTC.

The chain uses TRBV5-1 and TRBJ2-7; TRBD1 matches at 8 bases. Per the germline V gene, CDR1 is SGHRS and CDR2 is YFSETQ. The J segment lost 5 bases and the V segment lost 0 bases, leaving 10 bases of the junction unmatched. This CDR3 contains 16 residues. CDR3 sequence: CASSLGGQGGSNEQYF. CDR3 coding DNA: TGCGCCAGCAGCTTGGGCGGACAGGGAGGTTCTAACGAGCAGTACTTC.

This clonotype was counted at least ten times. The CDR3 here is CATSEWGQETQYF. The DNA of the CDR3 is TGTGCCACCTCCGAGTGGGGACAAGAGACCCAGTACTTC. The V call is TRBV15, the J call TRBJ2-5, with unresolved D. The CDR3 has 13 residues. Germline CDR1 and CDR2: LNHNV and YYDKDF (reference sequence). V dropped 8 bases and J dropped 2 bases, with 12 bases sitting between them.

This clonotype occurred many times. This rearrangement joins TRBV7-2 to TRBJ2-7; possible D gene TRBD2, 5 bases. CDR3 size: 14 residues. Germline values: CDR1 SGHTA, CDR2 FQGNSA. The germline V and J ends were trimmed by 7 bases and 2 bases, with 15 bases remaining between them. The DNA of the CDR3 is TGTGCCAGCACCTCGGGGAGCGGAACCTACGAGCAGTACTTC. Amino acid sequence: CASTSGSGTYEQYF.

Only a few counts were recorded for this clonotype. J is TRBJ2-1 and V is TRBV11-2, with D unclear. Germline CDR1 reads SGHAT; CDR2 reads FQNNGV. The V and J ends lost 2 bases and 0 bases respectively, with 20 bases between them. This CDR3 has 19 amino acids. The DNA for the CDR3 is TGTGCCAGCAGCTTAAGGTTCCTTGGCGGCGGTTACTCCTACAATGAGCAGTTCTTC. Amino acid sequence: CASSLRFLGGGYSYNEQFF.

At least ten counts were recorded for this clonotype. The chain couples TRBV25-1 to TRBJ2-3; D is unclear. Trimming removed 1 base at V and 1 base at J, with 9 bases between. This CDR3 has 15 amino acids. Germline loops: CDR1 MGHDK, CDR2 SYGVNS. The CDR3 DNA reads TGTGCCAGCAGTGAATTAGGGCAGGGCACAGATACGCAGTATTTT. It specifies CASSELGQGTDTQYF.

At least ten counts were recorded for this clonotype. The chain combines TRBV5-1 with TRBJ1-4, with a weak D call TRBD1 (6 bases). V was pared by 5 bases and J by 6 bases, with 17 bases between. This CDR3 contains 15 residues. Germline V gene sequence: CDR1 SGHRS, CDR2 YFSETQ. As DNA, the CDR3 is TGCGCCAGCAGTTTAACGGGGGCGAGGGATGAAAAACTGTTTTTT. Protein: CASSLTGARDEKLFF.

The chain links TRBV15 to TRBJ1-2, with no clear D. Germline CDR1 LNHNV, CDR2 YYDKDF (reference sequence). This CDR3 has 13 residues. V was clipped by 5 bases and J by 8 bases, with 15 bases between them. The CDR3: CATSPRGSGGYTF. In DNA, the CDR3 is TGTGCCACCAGCCCCCGAGGTTCGGGAGGCTACACCTTC.

This clonotype has more than one count but fewer than ten. This chain connects TRBV27 to TRBJ2-7, with 11 bases fitting TRBD1. J gave up 1 base and V 1 base, and 3 bases lay outside the gene matches. CDR3 length: 16 residues. Germline V gene data show CDR1 as MNHEY and CDR2 as SMNVEV (reference sequence). CDR3 protein: CASSLLGQGGSYEQYF. The CDR3 coding sequence is TGTGCCAGCAGTTTATTGGGACAGGGGGGGTCCTACGAGCAGTACTTC.

This clonotype turned up a few times. The chain has TRBV18 and TRBJ1-1; TRBD1 matches at 7 bases. Per germline, CDR1 KGHSH and CDR2 LQKENI. V shed 0 bases, J shed 5 bases, and the junction held 6 bases outside the gene matches. CDR3 length equals 15 residues. CDR3 bases: TGTGCCAGCTCACCACCGAACAGGGGAGAGACTGAAGCTTTCTTT. Translation gives CASSPPNRGETEAFF. The variable domain in full, completed from reference TRBV18 and TRBJ1-1, reads NAGVMQNPRHLVRRRGQEARLRCSPMKGHSHVYWYRQLPEEGLKFMVYLQKENIIDESGMPKERFSAEFPKEGPSILRIQQVVRGDSAAYFCASSPPNRGETEAFFGQGTRLTVV.